A single sample gave rise to the 21 T cell receptor beta chains below, sequenced in a study of early T cells in non-severe SARS-CoV-2 infection. Using its own MiXCR run on the 5' RACE reads, TCRdb lists one record per CDR3 protein. The sample records about 81,000 distinct CDR3 sequences, over 5% being singletons. Sequencing was carried out using whole blood. The receptors stem from an adult who was a healthcare worker with PCR-confirmed SARS-CoV-2 infection or an uninfected control (not recorded which).

In its sample, this clonotype was seen a few times. The chain links TRBV6-6 to TRBJ1-1; 7 positions match TRBD1. This CDR3 region has 13 residues. The germline V gene has CDR1 MNHNY and CDR2 SVGAGI (reference sequence). J gave up 2 bases and V 7 bases, and 4 bases lay outside the gene matches. The CDR3 loop is CASNRDRNTEAFF. CDR3 bases: TGTGCCAGCAATAGGGACAGAAACACTGAAGCTTTCTTT.

This clonotype occurred a few times. The gene calls are TRBV5-6 and TRBJ2-6; D perhaps matches TRBD2 (5 bases). Per the germline V gene, CDR1 is SGHDT and CDR2 is YYEEEE. V dropped 1 base and J dropped 2 bases, with 7 bases sitting between them. The CDR3 loop spans 15 amino acids. CDR3 amino acids: CASSLIGAGANVLTF. CDR3 bases: TGTGCCAGCAGCTTGATCGGGGCTGGGGCCAACGTCCTGACTTTC.

In this sample, this clonotype turned up a few times. V usage is TRBV19 and J usage is TRBJ2-5; TRBD2 matches 13 bases. The CDR3 has 15 amino acids. Germline V gene data show CDR1 as LNHDA and CDR2 as SQIVND (reference sequence). With 5 bases clipped from V and 3 bases from J, the junction kept 3 bases outside the gene matches. In DNA, the CDR3 is TGTGCCAGTAGTCCGGGACTAGCGGGGAAAGAGACCCAGTACTTC. Translated, it gives CASSPGLAGKETQYF.

The sample holds many counts of this clonotype. This chain connects TRBV15 to TRBJ2-2; D unclear. V was pared by 2 bases and J by 4 bases, with 2 bases between. Germline CDR1 is LNHNV and CDR2 is YYDKDF (reference sequence). This CDR3 is built from 12 residues. This chain's CDR3 is CATSRSTGELFF. The CDR3 DNA follows: TGTGCCACCAGCAGAAGCACCGGGGAGCTGTTTTTT.

This clonotype was observed many times. The rearrangement uses TRBV19 and TRBJ2-7; the D gene could be TRBD1 or TRBD2 (5 bases each). The V end lost 5 bases, the J end lost 2 bases, and 22 bases lay between the germline ends. The germline CDR1 and CDR2 sequences are LNHDA and SQIVND (reference sequence). CDR3 length equals 17 residues. CDR3 in DNA: TGTGCCAGTAGTCCAGGCCCCTTCGGGACGGCACCCTACGAGCAGTACTTC. It codes for CASSPGPFGTAPYEQYF.

There are many counts of this clonotype. V usage is TRBV12-3 or TRBV12-4 and J usage is TRBJ1-3; 9 bases map to TRBD1. The CDR3 loop spans 14 amino acids. The V and J ends lost 1 base and 8 bases, in that order; junction bases with no gene match: 3. CDR3 residues: CASSLVQGADTIYF. CDR3 sequence (DNA): TGTGCCAGCAGTTTAGTACAGGGGGCGGACACCATATATTTT.

This clonotype showed up just a few times. J is TRBJ2-3 and V is TRBV10-1; no firm D call. CDR1 WNHNN and CDR2 SYGVQD come from the germline V gene (reference sequence). The CDR3 totals 11 residues. V was clipped by 3 bases and J by 3 bases, with 1 base between them. CDR3: CASSETDTQYF. The CDR3 coding sequence is TGCGCCAGCAGTGAAACAGATACGCAGTATTTT.

The chain is built from TRBV2 and TRBJ1-5, with D possibly matching TRBD1 (5 bases). Germline V lookup: CDR1 SNHLY, CDR2 FYNNEI. This CDR3 is built from 15 residues. V lost 4 bases to trimming and J lost 4 bases, with 14 bases between them. CDR3 in amino acids: CASSAPGIRNQPQHF. The CDR3 nucleotides read TGTGCCAGCAGTGCGCCAGGGATAAGGAATCAGCCCCAGCATTTT.

This clonotype was counted only a few times. V is TRBV11-2 and J is TRBJ2-2, with D possibly being TRBD1 (5 bases). Looked up from germline, CDR1 is SGHAT and CDR2 is FQNNGV. The CDR3 is 14 residues long. Between the trimmed V and J ends, which lost 4 bases and 4 bases, there was a span of 10 bases. This chain's CDR3 is CASSYGARTGELFF. CDR3 in DNA: TGTGCCAGCAGCTATGGGGCCCGCACCGGGGAGCTGTTTTTT.

The genes are TRBV9 and TRBJ2-3; D not resolved. The CDR3 is 14 residues long. V dropped 3 bases and J dropped 0 bases, with 8 bases sitting between them. Germline V gives CDR1 SGDLS, CDR2 YYNGEE. The CDR3 loop is CASSGARSTDTQYF. In nucleotides, the CDR3 is TGTGCCAGCAGCGGGGCGAGGAGCACAGATACGCAGTATTTT.

At least ten counts were recorded for this clonotype. This chain joins TRBV4-3 and TRBJ1-3; 7 nucleotides line up with TRBD1. CDR1 and CDR2 from the germline V gene are LGHNA and YSLEER. V lost 2 bases, J lost 0 bases, and 4 bases stayed unmatched. There are 16 residues in the CDR3. Written as DNA, the CDR3 is TGCGCCAGCAGCCAATGGCGGGACAGCTCTGGAAACACCATATATTTT. Residues: CASSQWRDSSGNTIYF.

V gene TRBV3-1 combines with J gene TRBJ2-5; D ambiguous. Between the trimmed V and J ends, which lost 3 bases and 4 bases, there was a span of 15 bases. CDR3 size: 15 residues. Germline CDR1 and CDR2: LGHDT and YNNKEL (reference sequence). The CDR3 spells CASSHNKGIGETQYF. CDR3 bases: TGTGCCAGCAGCCATAACAAGGGAATCGGAGAGACCCAGTACTTC.

This clonotype came up a few times. This chain joins TRBV28 and TRBJ2-7; a possible D gene is TRBD2 (5 bases). The CDR3 extends over 14 amino acids. V gave up 7 bases and J gave up 3 bases, with 16 bases separating them. Germline V CDR1 and CDR2: MDHEN, SYDVKM. The CDR3 DNA is TGTGCCAGCACCCTGGGAGTGGGCCTCTACGAGCAGTACTTC. Its protein is CASTLGVGLYEQYF.

This clonotype was seen ten or more times. The chain combines TRBV19 with TRBJ1-2; no firm D call. The length of the CDR3 is 13 residues. Germline V CDR1 and CDR2: LNHDA, SQIVND (reference sequence). V lost 10 bases and J 4 bases, leaving 16 bases between the germline ends. The CDR3 bases are TGTGCCACTGGAACGGCGCTAATCTATGGCTACACCTTC. It specifies CATGTALIYGYTF.

This clonotype was observed a few times. The J gene is TRBJ1-5, the V gene TRBV5-5; D possibly corresponds to TRBD1 (5 bases). CDR3 length: 15 residues. Per the germline V gene, CDR1 is SGHKS and CDR2 is YYEKEE (reference sequence). With 4 bases removed from V and 0 bases from J, the gap between germline ends came to 11 bases. The CDR3 nucleotides read TGTGCCAGCAGCAAGTCAGGGAATAGCAATCAGCCCCAGCATTTT. Its translation: CASSKSGNSNQPQHF.

This clonotype was observed many times. The J gene is TRBJ1-2, the V gene TRBV5-4, with D possibly TRBD1 on 5 matching bases. Germline loops: CDR1 SGHNT, CDR2 YYREEE (reference sequence). The CDR3 length is 16 residues. V gave up 6 bases and J gave up 3 bases, with 21 bases separating them. The CDR3: CASTRRAGRGDYGYTF. The CDR3 DNA reads TGTGCCAGCACCCGACGAGCAGGGCGCGGGGACTATGGCTACACCTTC.

This clonotype has a count of ten or more. This sequence joins TRBV18 and TRBJ2-4, with D perhaps given as TRBD1 or TRBD2 (5 bases each). This CDR3 has 15 amino acids. Germline V lookup: CDR1 KGHSH, CDR2 LQKENI. V lost 1 base and J 2 bases, leaving 9 bases between the germline ends. The CDR3 nucleotides read TGTGCCAGCTCACCACTTTGGGGACCCAAAAACATTCAGTACTTC. Its protein product is CASSPLWGPKNIQYF.

V is TRBV7-2 and J is TRBJ1-4; the D gene is possibly TRBD1 (6 bases). CDR1 and CDR2 (germline): SGHTA, FQGNSA. The germline V and J ends were trimmed by 3 bases and 8 bases, with 16 bases remaining between them. The CDR3 extends over 15 amino acids. The CDR3: CASSFTGTSREKLFF. In DNA, the CDR3 is TGTGCCAGCAGCTTCACAGGGACCTCCCGGGAAAAACTGTTTTTT.

This rearrangement joins TRBV11-2 to TRBJ2-3; 9 bases agree with TRBD1. In germline, CDR1 is SGHAT, CDR2 FQNNGV. The CDR3 is 18 amino acids. After removal of 7 bases from V and 0 bases from J, the junction contained 14 bases not matched to a gene. CDR3 sequence (DNA): TGTGCCAGCATCAAGGGGCTAACCGGGACAGGGAGCACAGATACGCAGTATTTT. Translating it yields CASIKGLTGTGSTDTQYF.

This clonotype was observed at least ten times. The chain employs TRBV10-2 and TRBJ1-2, with D maybe TRBD1 (5 bases). CDR3 length: 12 residues. Looked up from germline, CDR1 is WSHSY and CDR2 is SAAADI. Trimming shortened V by 10 bases and J by 2 bases, and 11 bases separated the two germline ends. The CDR3 DNA is TGCGCCACACGAGGGGACAACTATGGCTACACCTTC. This gives the protein CATRGDNYGYTF.

This sequence joins TRBV9 and TRBJ2-1; the D is unclear. This CDR3 has 13 amino acids. V lost 0 bases, J lost 6 bases, and 7 bases lay in between. Germline V lookup: CDR1 SGDLS, CDR2 YYNGEE. The CDR3 DNA is TGTGCCAGCAGCGTAGCGGGCAGCAATGAGCAGTTCTTC. The encoded protein is CASSVAGSNEQFF.